This is a list of T cell receptor beta chains from one sample in a study of cytomegalovirus exposure and HLA in healthy donors. Profiling relied on immunoSEQ multiplex PCR, and the TCRdb table lists in-frame clones only, not all of them. The table has about 160,000 clones, 75% to 80% seen once; the top ten hold just over 3%. Specimen: PBMCs. These receptors all come from a woman between 40 and 50 years old in good health and CMV-seronegative. CDR3s include the opening cysteine and the closing phenylalanine or tryptophan. The order of the fields is D gene, V gene, CDR3 length, J gene, clone size, CDR3 DNA, CDR3 protein. The D gene is left open where the match is weak. Expanded clones are given a class, and other clones once, few, many or no size at all.

D gene: -; V gene: TRBV28; CDR3 length: 15; J gene: TRBJ2-7; clone size: -; CDR3 DNA: TGTGCCACCAAGTTTCTCGGGGGGGACAGCTACGAGCAGTACTTC; CDR3 protein: CATKFLGGDSYEQYF
D gene: -; V gene: TRBV19; CDR3 length: 14; J gene: TRBJ1-1; clone size: -; CDR3 DNA: TGTGCCAGTAGTATAAGCAGGGAGGTCACTGAAGCTTTCTTT; CDR3 protein: CASSISREVTEAFF
D gene: TRBD2; V gene: TRBV11-2; CDR3 length: 16; J gene: TRBJ2-5; clone size: -; CDR3 DNA: TGTGCCAGCAGCTCCTTAGCGGGGGGGCTTCAAGAGACCCAGTACTTC; CDR3 protein: CASSSLAGGLQETQYF
D gene: -; V gene: TRBV12-5; CDR3 length: 13; J gene: TRBJ1-1; clone size: once; CDR3 DNA: TGTGCTAGTGGTTTGTGGCCGAACACTGAAGCTTTCTTT; CDR3 protein: CASGLWPNTEAFF
D gene: TRBD1; V gene: TRBV6-5; CDR3 length: 14; J gene: TRBJ1-2; clone size: -; CDR3 DNA: TGTGCCAGCAGCTCCGGGACAGCTAACTATGGCTACACCTTC; CDR3 protein: CASSSGTANYGYTF
D gene: -; V gene: TRBV9; CDR3 length: 15; J gene: TRBJ1-4; clone size: -; CDR3 DNA: TGTGCCAGCAGCGCAGCAGACAGGACCAATGAAAAACTGTTTTTT; CDR3 protein: CASSAADRTNEKLFF
D gene: TRBD1; V gene: TRBV4-1; CDR3 length: 16; J gene: TRBJ1-4; clone size: -; CDR3 DNA: TGCGCCAGCAGCCAAGATACGCAGGGGGCGCGGGAAAAACTGTTTTTT; CDR3 protein: CASSQDTQGAREKLFF
D gene: -; V gene: TRBV19; CDR3 length: 13; J gene: TRBJ1-1; clone size: -; CDR3 DNA: TGTGCCAGTAGTAAACAGGGGAACACTGAAGCTTTCTTT; CDR3 protein: CASSKQGNTEAFF
D gene: TRBD2; V gene: TRBV4-1; CDR3 length: 17; J gene: TRBJ2-1; clone size: -; CDR3 DNA: TGCGCCAGCAGCCAAGATCCGGGGCGGGGGGGCCTTAATGAGCAGTTCTTC; CDR3 protein: CASSQDPGRGGLNEQFF
D gene: TRBD2; V gene: TRBV4-1; CDR3 length: 16; J gene: TRBJ2-7; clone size: -; CDR3 DNA: TGCGCCAGCAGCCGGGGGACTAGCGGGGGATCTTACGAGCAGTACTTC; CDR3 protein: CASSRGTSGGSYEQYF
D gene: TRBD1; V gene: TRBV7-9; CDR3 length: 14; J gene: TRBJ2-7; clone size: few; CDR3 DNA: TGTGCCAGCAGCTTCGACAGGGTCGGCTACGAGCAGTACTTC; CDR3 protein: CASSFDRVGYEQYF
D gene: TRBD2; V gene: TRBV7-3; CDR3 length: 16; J gene: TRBJ2-3; clone size: -; CDR3 DNA: TGTGCCAGCAGCTTGAGGAGCGGGGGGTTAACAGATACGCAGTATTTT; CDR3 protein: CASSLRSGGLTDTQYF